This passage covers 21 T cell receptor beta chains from one sample sequenced in a study of blood T cell repertoires in COVID-19. Data came from immunoSEQ multiplex PCR; TCRdb stores just in-frame clones and leaves some out. The sample contains roughly 25,000 clones, approximately 75% of which appear only once. The sample comprised peripheral blood. Receptors originate from a man aged 50 to 60 with COVID-19, enrolled during active disease.

The chain has TRBV27 and TRBJ1-6, with D possibly being TRBD1 (5 bases). Per germline, CDR1 MNHEY and CDR2 SMNVEV (reference sequence). This CDR3 has 12 residues. Trimming stripped 4 bases from V and 9 bases from J, with 7 bases between. DNA for the CDR3: TGTGCCAGCAGTTCCCAGGGTTCACCCCTCCACTTT. It translates to CASSSQGSPLHF.

This clone was counted only a few times. V gene TRBV4-1 combines with J gene TRBJ2-3; 9 bases line up with TRBD2. The germline V gene has CDR1 MGHRA and CDR2 YSYEKL. V trimming: 1 base; J trimming: 4 bases; junction bases outside the gene matches: 9. The CDR3 is 17 amino acids. The CDR3 loop reads CASSQGVASGIADTQYF. CDR3 nucleotide sequence: TGCGCCAGCAGCCAAGGAGTGGCTAGCGGGATTGCAGATACGCAGTATTTT.

This clone was detected once. The genes are TRBV10-3 and TRBJ1-2; a possible D gene is TRBD1 (6 bases). The CDR3 extends over 11 amino acids. Trimming pared 4 bases from V and 13 bases from J, leaving 13 bases between. Germline V gene data show CDR1 as ENHRY and CDR2 as SYGVKD. CDR3 in amino acids: CAISVRDILTF. The CDR3, as DNA: TGTGCCATCAGTGTTCGGGACATCCTCACCTTC.

The table lists this clone with a few counts. The J gene is TRBJ2-7, the V gene TRBV15, with D tentatively TRBD2 (5 bases). The CDR3 covers 12 residues. V gave up 0 bases and J gave up 8 bases, with 8 bases separating them. Germline CDR1 LNHNV, CDR2 YYDKDF (reference sequence). The CDR3 is CATSRDRGKQYF. The CDR3 nucleotides are TGTGCCACCAGCAGAGATCGGGGAAAGCAGTACTTC.

This clone was found a few times. The chain uses TRBV6-5 and TRBJ1-6, with D possibly being TRBD1 (5 bases). V was shortened by 0 bases and J by 6 bases, with 12 bases between the two germline ends. The CDR3 runs 16 residues. From germline, CDR1 is MNHEY and CDR2 SVGAGI. As DNA, the CDR3 is TGTGCCAGCAGTTACTCGGGGCAGTACGGTAATTCACCCCTCCACTTT. This translates into CASSYSGQYGNSPLHF.

The V gene is TRBV6-1, the J gene TRBJ2-3; 7 nucleotides line up with TRBD2. V lost 3 bases, J lost 1 base, and 7 bases stayed unmatched. The CDR3 totals 16 residues. Germline V CDR1 and CDR2: MNHNS, SASEGT. The CDR3 DNA sequence: TGTGCCAGCAGTGAGAGTCCGGGGGGAGGCACAGATACGCAGTATTTT. Its translation is CASSESPGGGTDTQYF.

J is TRBJ1-4 and V is TRBV28; D call uncertain. This CDR3 contains 15 residues. V lost 6 bases and J lost 2, with 13 bases in between. CDR1 is MDHEN and CDR2 is SYDVKM in the germline V gene. CDR3 loop: CASSLAASTNEKLFF. In DNA form, the CDR3 reads TGTGCCAGCAGCCTGGCCGCCTCGACTAATGAAAAACTGTTTTTT.

The chain recombines TRBV3-1 (or the pseudogene TRBV3-2) with TRBJ2-1; D gene uncertain. Per germline, CDR1 LGHDT and CDR2 YNNKEL (reference sequence). The CDR3 runs to 14 residues. V was trimmed by 4 bases and J by 5 bases, leaving 12 bases between them. The CDR3 spells CASSRYRLNNEQFF. The CDR3, as DNA: TGTGCCAGCAGCCGCTACCGCCTGAACAATGAGCAGTTCTTC.

The rearrangement uses TRBV7-6 and TRBJ2-1, with TRBD2 matching over 14 bases. The V segment lost 5 bases and the J segment 9 bases; nucleotides outside the gene matches: 6. The length of the CDR3 is 15 residues. CDR1 is SGHVS, CDR2 FNYEAQ, per germline. CDR3 residues: CASSKGLAGVSEQFF. Written as DNA, the CDR3 is TGTGCCAGCAGCAAGGGACTAGCGGGGGTTAGTGAGCAGTTCTTC.

This clone has a handful of counts. The chain combines TRBV2 with TRBJ1-1, with D unclear. Germline CDR1 SNHLY, CDR2 FYNNEI. CDR3 length: 14 residues. V lost 0 bases to trimming and J lost 10 bases, with 15 bases between them. CDR3 in DNA: TGTGCCAGCAGTGAAGCTACGCAGACGGGTGGAGCTTTCTTT. Its protein product is CASSEATQTGGAFF. Full variable domain (outside the CDR3, taken from reference TRBV2 and TRBJ1-1): EPEVTQTPSHQVTQMGQEVILRCVPISNHLYFYWYRQILGQKVEFLVSFYNNEISEKSEIFDDQFSVERPDGSNFTLKIRSTKLEDSAMYFCASSEATQTGGAFFGQGTRLTVV.

V gene TRBV2 combines with J gene TRBJ1-4, with D perhaps TRBD1 (6 bases). The CDR3 extends over 15 amino acids. With 6 bases removed from V and 3 bases from J, the gap between germline ends came to 14 bases. The V gene's germline CDR1 is SNHLY and CDR2 FYNNEI. CDR3 DNA: TGTGCCAGCAGAGGACAGCTCTCAGCTAATGAAAAACTGTTTTTT. It codes for CASRGQLSANEKLFF.

The chain has TRBV11-1 and TRBJ2-5; TRBD2 matches at 7 bases. Per the germline V gene, CDR1 is SGHAT and CDR2 is FQDESV (reference sequence). The CDR3 spans 16 residues. V lost 5 bases, J lost 1 base, and 10 bases stayed unmatched. CDR3 coding DNA: TGTGCCAGCAGCGCACGGACTAGTAGGTTCCAAGAGACCCAGTACTTC. Amino acid sequence: CASSARTSRFQETQYF.

The rearrangement joins TRBV19 to TRBJ2-7, with D possibly being TRBD1 (6 bases). The germline V and J ends were trimmed by 7 bases and 5 bases, with 24 bases remaining between them. The CDR3 runs 16 residues. Per the germline V gene, CDR1 is LNHDA and CDR2 is SQIVND (reference sequence). The CDR3 protein is CASTHRARLPLNEQYF. Here the CDR3 DNA reads TGTGCCAGTACCCACAGGGCAAGGCTACCTTTGAACGAGCAGTACTTC. The complete variable domain, with remaining parts taken from reference TRBV19 and TRBJ2-7, reads DGGITQSPKYLFRKEGQNVTLSCEQNLNHDAMYWYRQDPGQGLRLIYYSQIVNDFQKGDIAEGYSVSREKKESFPLTVTSAQKNPTAFYLCASTHRARLPLNEQYFGPGTRLTVT.

This clone is deemed large. The chain has TRBV6-5 and TRBJ1-4, with D uncertain. The CDR3 is 12 amino acids. From germline, CDR1 is MNHEY and CDR2 SVGAGI. Trimming removed 8 bases from V and 3 bases from J, with 7 bases in between. The CDR3 coding sequence is TGTGCCAGCTACCGGGCTAATGAAAAACTGTTTTTT. Amino acids: CASYRANEKLFF.

V and J are TRBV30 and TRBJ2-6; a possible D gene is TRBD1 (5 bases). In germline, CDR1 is GTSNPN, CDR2 SVGIG (reference sequence). The CDR3 is 17 amino acids. V lost 1 base and J lost 0, with 13 bases in between. DNA of the CDR3: TGTGCCTGGAGTGGCTCCAGGGTTCGCTCTGGGGCCAACGTCCTGACTTTC. It codes for CAWSGSRVRSGANVLTF.

This chain links TRBV6-5 with TRBJ2-3; 8 bases align to TRBD2. V lost 11 bases to trimming and J lost 6 bases; unmatched junction nucleotides: 7. The CDR3 extends over 12 amino acids. Germline V gives CDR1 MNHEY, CDR2 SVGAGI. The CDR3 DNA reads as TGTGCCCTCGGCGGGGGGAGGGATACGCAGTATTTT. Its translation: CALGGGRDTQYF.

The rearrangement joins TRBV5-1 to TRBJ2-1; unclear D gene. Germline values: CDR1 SGHRS, CDR2 YFSETQ. The CDR3 extends over 15 amino acids. Trimming took 4 bases from V and 8 from J, leaving 19 bases between them. The CDR3 coding sequence is TGCGCCAGCAGCCCCCTAGGTAGACTCTTGGATGAGCAGTTCTTC. This codes for CASSPLGRLLDEQFF.

Of note for this clone: Other DNA sequences from this sample encode an identical CDR3 as well. The chain couples TRBV30 to TRBJ2-2; no clear D gene. The V gene's germline CDR1 is GTSNPN and CDR2 SVGIG (reference sequence). V was pared by 0 bases and J by 1 base, with 6 bases between. The CDR3 spans 14 residues. The CDR3 DNA reads TGTGCCTGGAGTGTAGCGCGGAACACCGGGGAGCTGTTTTTT. It is translated as CAWSVARNTGELFF.

This clone was detected once. The genes are TRBV30 and TRBJ2-5, with TRBD2 identical over 10 bases. Per the germline V gene, CDR1 is GTSNPN and CDR2 is SVGIG (reference sequence). The CDR3 totals 19 residues. V lost 0 bases to trimming and J lost 1 base; unmatched junction nucleotides: 14. This CDR3 is CAWSVRLPGTSAFQETQYF. The CDR3 coding sequence is TGTGCCTGGAGTGTACGCCTACCCGGGACTAGCGCCTTCCAAGAGACCCAGTACTTC.

This clone was seen only once. V usage is TRBV11-2 and J usage is TRBJ2-3; 13 bases fit TRBD2. CDR3 length: 17 amino acids. The germline CDR1 and CDR2 sequences are SGHAT and FQNNGV. V lost 0 bases, J lost 6 bases, and 6 bases stayed unmatched. The CDR3 loop reads CASSLDGLAGVPDTQYF. For the CDR3, the DNA is TGTGCCAGCAGCTTAGATGGACTAGCGGGAGTCCCGGATACGCAGTATTTT.

The chain links TRBV4-2 to TRBJ2-1; weak D call: TRBD2 (7 bases). The CDR3 has 17 amino acids. Trimming removed 1 base from V and 7 bases from J, with 20 bases in between. Germline V gene data show CDR1 as LGHNA and CDR2 as YNFKEQ. CDR3 coding DNA: TGTGCCAGCAGCCAAGGCATTAGGGGGGGCCGGGGGAATGAGCAGTTCTTC. It specifies CASSQGIRGGRGNEQFF.